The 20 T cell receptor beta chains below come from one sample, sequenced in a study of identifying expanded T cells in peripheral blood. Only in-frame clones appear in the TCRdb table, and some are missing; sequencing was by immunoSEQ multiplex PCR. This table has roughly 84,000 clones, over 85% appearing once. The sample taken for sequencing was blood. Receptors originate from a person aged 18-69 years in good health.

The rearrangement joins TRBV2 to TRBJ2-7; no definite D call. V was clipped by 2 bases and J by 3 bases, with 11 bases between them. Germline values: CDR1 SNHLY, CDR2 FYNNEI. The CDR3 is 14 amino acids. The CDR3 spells CASSEKEVSYEQYF. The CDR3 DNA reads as TGTGCCAGCAGTGAAAAAGAAGTAAGCTACGAGCAGTACTTC.

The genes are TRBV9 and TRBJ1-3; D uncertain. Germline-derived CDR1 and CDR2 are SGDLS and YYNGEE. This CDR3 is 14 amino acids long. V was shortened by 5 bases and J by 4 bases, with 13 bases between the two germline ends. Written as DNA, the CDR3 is TGTGCCAGCAGTTATCAAGGGATCGGAAACACCATATATTTT. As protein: CASSYQGIGNTIYF. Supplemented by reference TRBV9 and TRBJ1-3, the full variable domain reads DSGVTQTPKHLITATGQRVTLRCSPRSGDLSVYWYQQSLDQGLQFLIQYYNGEERAKGNILERFSAQQFPDLHSELNLSSLELGDSALYFCASSYQGIGNTIYFGEGSWLTVV.

The CDR3 DNA is TGTGCCAGCAGCCAAGGCCCCGGTCAGCCCCAGCATTTT. Encoded protein: CASSQGPGQPQHF. The rearrangement uses TRBV14 and TRBJ1-5, with no clear D. V gave up 1 base and J gave up 6 bases, with 7 bases separating them. The CDR3 has 13 amino acids. CDR1 and CDR2 (germline): SGHDN, FVKESK.

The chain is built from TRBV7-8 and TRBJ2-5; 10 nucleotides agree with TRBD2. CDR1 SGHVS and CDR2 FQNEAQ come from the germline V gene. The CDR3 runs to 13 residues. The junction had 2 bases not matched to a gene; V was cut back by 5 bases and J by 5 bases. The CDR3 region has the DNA TGTGCCAGCAGCCTGGGACTAGCGGAGACCCAGTACTTC. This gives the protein CASSLGLAETQYF.

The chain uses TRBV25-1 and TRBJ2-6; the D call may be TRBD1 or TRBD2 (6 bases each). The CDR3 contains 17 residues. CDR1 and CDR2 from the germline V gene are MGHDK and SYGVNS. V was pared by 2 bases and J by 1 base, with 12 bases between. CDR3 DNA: TGTGCCAGCAGTGAAGCTAGGAGGGGGTCTGGGGCCAACGTCCTGACTTTC. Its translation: CASSEARRGSGANVLTF.

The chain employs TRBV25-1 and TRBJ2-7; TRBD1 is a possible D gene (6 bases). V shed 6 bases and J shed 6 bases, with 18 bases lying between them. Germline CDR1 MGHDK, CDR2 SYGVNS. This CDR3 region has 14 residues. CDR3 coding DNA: TGTGCCAGCAGGGGGGCAGGGCCGAGCGGCGAGCAGTACTTC. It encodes CASRGAGPSGEQYF.

The CDR3 spells CASTLQGTYNEQFF. The CDR3 coding sequence is TGTGCCAGCACGTTACAGGGGACCTACAATGAGCAGTTCTTC. This chain links TRBV6-6 with TRBJ2-1; 7 bases map to TRBD1. CDR3 size: 14 residues. The J segment lost 2 bases and the V segment lost 7 bases, leaving 5 bases of the junction unmatched. Germline V gives CDR1 MNHNY, CDR2 SVGAGI (reference sequence).

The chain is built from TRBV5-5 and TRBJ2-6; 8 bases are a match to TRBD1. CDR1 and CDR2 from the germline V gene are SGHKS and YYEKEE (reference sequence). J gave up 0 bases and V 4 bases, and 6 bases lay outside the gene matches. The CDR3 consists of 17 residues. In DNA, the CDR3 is TGTGCCAGCAGCAGGGGACAGGTACTCTCTGGGGCCAACGTCCTGACTTTC. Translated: CASSRGQVLSGANVLTF.

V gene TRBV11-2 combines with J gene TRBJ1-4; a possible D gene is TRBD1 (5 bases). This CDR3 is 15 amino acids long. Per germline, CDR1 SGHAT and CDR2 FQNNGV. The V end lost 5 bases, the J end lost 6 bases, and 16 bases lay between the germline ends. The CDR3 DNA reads TGTGCCAGCAGCCGTGCCCCCCGAGGGGATGAAAAACTGTTTTTT. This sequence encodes CASSRAPRGDEKLFF.

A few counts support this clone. The CDR3 here is CASSGGTERSPLHF. The CDR3 DNA sequence: TGTGCCAGCAGTGGAGGGACGGAGCGGTCACCCCTCCACTTT. V usage is TRBV2 and J usage is TRBJ1-6; TRBD1 might be the D (5 bases). Trimming took off 4 bases at V and 10 bases at J, with 14 bases between the two ends. Per the germline V gene, CDR1 is SNHLY and CDR2 is FYNNEI. The CDR3 has 14 residues.

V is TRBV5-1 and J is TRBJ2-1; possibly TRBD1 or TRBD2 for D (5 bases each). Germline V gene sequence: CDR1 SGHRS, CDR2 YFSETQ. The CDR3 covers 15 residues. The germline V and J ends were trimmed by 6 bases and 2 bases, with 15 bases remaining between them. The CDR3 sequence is CASTRVQGAYNEQFF. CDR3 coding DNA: TGCGCCAGCACTCGGGTTCAGGGAGCCTACAATGAGCAGTTCTTC.

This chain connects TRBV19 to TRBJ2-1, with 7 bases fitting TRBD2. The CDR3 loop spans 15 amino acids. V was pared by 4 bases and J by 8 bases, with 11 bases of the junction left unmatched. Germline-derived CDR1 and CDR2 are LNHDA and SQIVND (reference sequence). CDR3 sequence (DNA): TGTGCCAGTAGTACTTTAGTGGGAGGGCCTGATGAGCAGTTCTTC. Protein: CASSTLVGGPDEQFF.

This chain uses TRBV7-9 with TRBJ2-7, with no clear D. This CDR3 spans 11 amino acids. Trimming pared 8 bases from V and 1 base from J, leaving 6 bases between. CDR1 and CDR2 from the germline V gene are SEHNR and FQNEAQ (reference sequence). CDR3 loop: CASEESYEQYF. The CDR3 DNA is TGTGCCAGCGAGGAGTCCTACGAGCAGTACTTC.

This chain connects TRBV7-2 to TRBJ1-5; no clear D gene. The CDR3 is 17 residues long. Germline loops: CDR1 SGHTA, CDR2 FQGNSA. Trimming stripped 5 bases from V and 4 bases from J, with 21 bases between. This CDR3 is CASSPAPPDLFNQPQHF. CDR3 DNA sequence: TGTGCCAGCAGCCCCGCACCTCCGGACTTATTTAATCAGCCCCAGCATTTT.

The CDR3 DNA is TGCAGTGCTGAAGTGGTTACGCAGTATTTT. This translates into CSAEVVTQYF. The chain has TRBV20-1 and TRBJ2-3, with D uncertain. Germline V CDR1 and CDR2: DFQATT, SNEGSKA (reference sequence). This CDR3 contains 10 residues. V was pared by 5 bases and J by 8 bases, with 8 bases between.

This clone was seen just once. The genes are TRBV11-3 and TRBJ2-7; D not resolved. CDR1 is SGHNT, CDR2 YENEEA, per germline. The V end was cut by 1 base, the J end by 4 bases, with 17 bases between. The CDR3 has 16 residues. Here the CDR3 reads CASSLVYGRLDYEQYF. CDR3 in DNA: TGTGCCAGCAGCTTAGTATACGGACGTTTGGATTACGAGCAGTACTTC.

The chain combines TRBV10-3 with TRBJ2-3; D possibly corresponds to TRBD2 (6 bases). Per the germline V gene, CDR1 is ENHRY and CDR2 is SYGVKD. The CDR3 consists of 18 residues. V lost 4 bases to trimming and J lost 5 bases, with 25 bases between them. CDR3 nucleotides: TGTGCCATCAGTGGACCAAAGCCGGTCCTTCAAGCGGGAGATACGCAGTATTTT. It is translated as CAISGPKPVLQAGDTQYF.

The CDR3 nucleotides read TGTGCCAGTAGTATCCTAGCGGGACAAGAGACCCAGTACTTC. As protein: CASSILAGQETQYF. This rearrangement joins TRBV19 to TRBJ2-5; 9 bases match TRBD2. The CDR3 totals 14 residues. CDR1 and CDR2 from the germline V gene are LNHDA and SQIVND (reference sequence). Trimming at V came to 3 bases and at J to 2 bases, leaving 1 base not matched to a gene.

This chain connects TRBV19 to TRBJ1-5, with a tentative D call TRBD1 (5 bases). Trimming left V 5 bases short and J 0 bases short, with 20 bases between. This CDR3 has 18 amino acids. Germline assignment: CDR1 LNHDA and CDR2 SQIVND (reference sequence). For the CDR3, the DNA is TGTGCCAGTAGTCACCGCGGCGGGGGGGAACTTAGCAATCAGCCCCAGCATTTT. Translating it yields CASSHRGGGELSNQPQHF.

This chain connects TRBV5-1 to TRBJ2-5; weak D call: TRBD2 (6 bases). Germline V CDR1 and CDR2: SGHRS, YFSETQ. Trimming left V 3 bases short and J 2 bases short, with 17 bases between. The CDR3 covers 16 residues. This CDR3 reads CASSYQLAGAQETQYF. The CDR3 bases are TGCGCCAGCAGCTACCAACTAGCCGGAGCGCAAGAGACCCAGTACTTC.